The clone carrying this TCR beta chain is medium-sized by share. As yet, its antigen is unknown. The length of the CDR3 is 15 residues. Germline CDR1 and CDR2: KGHSH and LQKENI. V lost 1 base and J 7 bases, leaving 11 bases between the germline ends. The data were taken from a study of OX40 agonist ivuxolimab in advanced cancers. General study findings and limits: It was also the case that some nonresponders had low normalized T-cell clonal expansion. Mean expanded clone counts were higher in CD8+ than CD4+ T cells.

Samples of blood were obtained at baseline, on cycle 4 day 1, and on cycle 7 day 1. Using immunoSEQ multiplex PCR, the repertoire was profiled, and TCRdb retains in-frame clones only, with some absent. The data show about 24,000 clones, roughly three quarters seen once. The source material was CD4+ or CD8+ T cells sorted from blood, sampled in a trial of the OX40 agonist ivuxolimab. The sequence was obtained from an adult with an advanced solid tumor such as melanoma, head and neck, liver or kidney cancer. The V gene is TRBV18, the J gene TRBJ1-6; unclear D gene. CDR3 protein: CASSPRSQENSPLHF. The CDR3 DNA follows: TGTGCCAGCTCACCACGATCCCAGGAGAATTCACCCCTCCACTTT.